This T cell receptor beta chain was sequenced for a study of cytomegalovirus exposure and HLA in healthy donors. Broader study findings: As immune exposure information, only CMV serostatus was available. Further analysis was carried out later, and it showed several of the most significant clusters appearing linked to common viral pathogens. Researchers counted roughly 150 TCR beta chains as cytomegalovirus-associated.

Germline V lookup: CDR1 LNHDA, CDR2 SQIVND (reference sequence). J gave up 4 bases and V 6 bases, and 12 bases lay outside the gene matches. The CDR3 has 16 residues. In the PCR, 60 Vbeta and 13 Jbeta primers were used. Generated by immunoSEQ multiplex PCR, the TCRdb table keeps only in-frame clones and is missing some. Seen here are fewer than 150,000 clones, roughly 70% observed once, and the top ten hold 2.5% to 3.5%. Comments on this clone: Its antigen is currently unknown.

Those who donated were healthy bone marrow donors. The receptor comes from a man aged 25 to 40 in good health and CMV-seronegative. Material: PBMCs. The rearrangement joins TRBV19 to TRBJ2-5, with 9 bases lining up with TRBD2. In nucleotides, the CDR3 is TGTGCCAGTAGCTCCTGGGATAGCGGGAGACGAGAGACCCAGTACTTC. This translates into CASSSWDSGRRETQYF.